The clone carrying this T cell receptor beta chain came up once. What it recognizes is unknown. This sample is drawn from a study of T cell responses to AZD1222 COVID-19 vaccine. Findings and caveats of the study: Baseline seropositives among AZD1222 recipients totaled only 6 or 7.

Repertoires were generated with immunoSEQ multiplex PCR, while TCRdb's copy carries only in-frame clones and drops some. The sample has 75,000 to 100,000 clones, 80% to 90% seen once. Per the germline V gene, CDR1 is PRHDT and CDR2 is FYEKMQ (reference sequence). Trimming shortened V by 3 bases and J by 9 bases, and 12 bases separated the two germline ends. The CDR3 is made up of 13 amino acids. The rearrangement links TRBV13 to TRBJ2-1, with D tentatively TRBD2 (6 bases). The sample here was peripheral blood, taken on day 0 of AZD1222 vaccination. The TCR originated in an adult in good health. The DNA of the CDR3 is TGTGCCAGCAGCTTGTTCGGGCGGGGTGAGCAGTTCTTC. This encodes CASSLFGRGEQFF.